The source of this T cell receptor beta chain is a study of T cell responses to AZD1222 COVID-19 vaccine. Germline V gives CDR1 SGHRS, CDR2 YFSETQ. CDR3 size: 15 residues. V dropped 3 bases and J dropped 1 base, with 13 bases sitting between them. Study-wide results and limits: Nearly half of spike-specific TCRs reportedly go after variant regions that carry no mutations. At baseline, just 6 or 7 AZD1222 recipients tested seropositive.

This clone was observed once. The antigen is undetermined. Generated by immunoSEQ multiplex PCR, the TCRdb table keeps only in-frame clones and is missing some. The sample includes approximately 170,000 clones, 92% seen only once; the top ten take around 1.7%. This receptor was identified in an adult in good health. Source: peripheral blood, taken on day 0 of AZD1222 vaccination. V usage is TRBV5-1 and J usage is TRBJ2-5, with D possibly called TRBD1 or TRBD2 (6 bases each). The CDR3 is CASSSYRGAQETQYF. CDR3 coding DNA: TGCGCCAGCAGCTCCTATAGGGGGGCCCAAGAGACCCAGTACTTC.